This T cell receptor beta chain stems from a study of CD8+CD57+ T cells in acquired aplastic anemia. The TCR beta profiling, which covered VDJ combination and CDR3 sequence, was carried out using genomic DNA as the template. TCRdb used MiXCR to reprocess the reads, holding one entry per CDR3 protein. The profile shows 200,000 to 250,000 distinct CDR3 sequences, 61% of them singletons. The sequenced material came from sorted CD4+, CD8+, or CD8+CD57+ T cells (not recorded which) from PBMCs. The receptor was isolated from a human donor in good health.

The CDR3 DNA follows: TGCAGTTTAACCGGAGGGCCCTCTTTTAACGAGCAGTTCTTC. It codes for CSLTGGPSFNEQFF. The J gene is TRBJ2-1, the V gene TRBV20-1; D is perhaps TRBD2 (6 bases). The CDR3 is 14 residues long. The V end was cut by 8 bases, the J end by 10 bases, with 24 bases between. Germline values: CDR1 DFQATT, CDR2 SNEGSKA (reference sequence).